This T cell receptor (beta chain) was recovered during a study of T cell repertoires in cytomegalovirus infection. Across the whole study: HLA-B-restricted CMV epitopes that are well studied were used alongside recently identified HLA-C-restricted ones.

This clonotype was observed a handful of times. Its specificity is unknown. Trimming left V 5 bases short and J 2 bases short, with 13 bases between. The germline gives CDR1 MNHEY, CDR2 SMNVEV (reference sequence). The CDR3 sequence is 15 residues long. MiXCR was run by TCRdb on the reads, yielding one entry per CDR3 protein. Among some 920,000 distinct CDR3 sequences listed, about a third were seen once. Overall study results and limits: Across the ex vivo response, the dominant clonotypes were HLA-C-restricted CMV-specific TCR beta clonotypes. Using cumulative public TCR beta family frequency, the authors identified those who carried CMV together with the relevant HLA.

The source of this sequence is a human donor in good health (CMV status not recorded). Some clones in this sample may be carry-over from other donors' samples. The chain combines TRBV27 with TRBJ2-1, with TRBD1 as a possible D gene (6 bases). The input for sequencing was cultured CD8+ T cells from PBMCs, taken from culture after CMV antigen stimulation. CDR3 nucleotide sequence: TGTGCCAGCAGTCCAGGGGCAAGACCCTACAATGAGCAGTTCTTC. It translates to CASSPGARPYNEQFF.